These T cell receptor beta chains were read from a single sample in a study of lymphopenia after photon versus proton radiotherapy. The table came from immunoSEQ multiplex PCR; TCRdb's copy has only in-frame clones and leaves some out. Here the sample spans about 29,000 clones, about 87% being singletons. The sample was peripheral blood, taken from a patient treated with proton-based radiotherapy. All receptors come from a woman aged 55-70 years with cholangiocarcinoma. Some clones in this sample may be carry-over from other donors' samples. The CDR3 runs from the conserved cysteine through the conserved F or W. Fields, in order: D gene, clone size, V gene, J gene, CDR3 length, CDR3 protein, CDR3 DNA. D genes are given only for firm matches. Rows may omit the clone size; those that give it use once, few, many or a size class.

D gene: TRBD1; clone size: .; V gene: TRBV18; J gene: TRBJ2-7; CDR3 length: 15; CDR3 protein: CASSPGGTGELEQYF; CDR3 DNA: TGTGCCAGCTCACCCGGGGGGACAGGGGAACTCGAGCAGTACTTC
D gene: .; clone size: .; V gene: TRBV27; J gene: TRBJ2-3; CDR3 length: 16; CDR3 protein: CASSSTPFTSTDTQYF; CDR3 DNA: TGTGCCAGCAGTTCCACCCCTTTCACTAGCACAGATACGCAGTATTTT
D gene: .; clone size: .; V gene: TRBV18; J gene: TRBJ2-3; CDR3 length: 18; CDR3 protein: CASSPLPLNAALTDTQYF; CDR3 DNA: TGTGCCAGCTCACCACTACCTCTTAATGCAGCCCTCACAGATACGCAGTATTTT
D gene: TRBD1; clone size: .; V gene: TRBV4-1; J gene: TRBJ1-4; CDR3 length: 16; CDR3 protein: CASSHPQGTNNEKLFF; CDR3 DNA: TGCGCCAGCAGCCATCCACAGGGGACCAATAATGAAAAACTGTTTTTT
D gene: TRBD1; clone size: once; V gene: TRBV5-4; J gene: TRBJ2-5; CDR3 length: 14; CDR3 protein: CASSSYRGESTQYF; CDR3 DNA: TGTGCCAGCAGCTCATACAGGGGAGAGTCGACCCAGTACTTC
D gene: TRBD1; clone size: .; V gene: TRBV5-4; J gene: TRBJ1-2; CDR3 length: 14; CDR3 protein: CASSLPHRGDGYTF; CDR3 DNA: TGTGCCAGCAGCTTGCCTCACAGGGGAGATGGCTACACCTTC
D gene: .; clone size: .; V gene: TRBV4-3; J gene: TRBJ2-6; CDR3 length: 19; CDR3 protein: CASSQDWGEVVAGANVLTF; CDR3 DNA: TGCGCCAGCAGCCAAGATTGGGGGGAGGTGGTGGCTGGGGCCAACGTCCTGACTTTC
D gene: TRBD2; clone size: .; V gene: TRBV10-3; J gene: TRBJ2-7; CDR3 length: 15; CDR3 protein: CAISGLAGDMNEQYF; CDR3 DNA: TGTGCCATCAGTGGACTAGCGGGAGATATGAACGAGCAGTACTTC
D gene: TRBD1; clone size: .; V gene: TRBV7-9; J gene: TRBJ2-5; CDR3 length: 15; CDR3 protein: CASSQGQGSQETQYF; CDR3 DNA: TGTGCCAGCAGCCAGGGACAGGGCTCGCAAGAGACCCAGTACTTC
D gene: .; clone size: .; V gene: TRBV7-8; J gene: TRBJ2-7; CDR3 length: 17; CDR3 protein: CASSYYRGGARLGEQYF; CDR3 DNA: TGTGCCAGCAGCTATTATAGGGGGGGGGCCCGCCTCGGCGAGCAGTACTTC
D gene: .; clone size: few; V gene: TRBV9; J gene: TRBJ1-3; CDR3 length: 14; CDR3 protein: CASSAEGSGNTIYF; CDR3 DNA: TGTGCCAGCAGCGCTGAGGGCTCTGGAAACACCATATATTTT
D gene: .; clone size: .; V gene: TRBV5-8; J gene: TRBJ2-4; CDR3 length: 12; CDR3 protein: CASSFSGNIQYF; CDR3 DNA: TGTGCCAGCAGCTTCAGTGGAAACATTCAGTACTTC
D gene: TRBD2; clone size: once; V gene: TRBV10-3; J gene: TRBJ2-1; CDR3 length: 14; CDR3 protein: CAISESGDYREQFF; CDR3 DNA: TGTGCCATCAGTGAGTCGGGGGACTACCGTGAGCAGTTCTTC
D gene: TRBD2; clone size: .; V gene: TRBV7-2; J gene: TRBJ2-1; CDR3 length: 16; CDR3 protein: CASSLALAGPQNEQFF; CDR3 DNA: TGTGCCAGCAGCTTAGCCCTAGCGGGGCCCCAGAATGAGCAGTTCTTC
D gene: TRBD1; clone size: .; V gene: TRBV18; J gene: TRBJ2-5; CDR3 length: 13; CDR3 protein: CASSPGQQETQYF; CDR3 DNA: TGTGCCAGCTCACCGGGACAGCAAGAGACCCAGTACTTC
D gene: .; clone size: .; V gene: TRBV7-2; J gene: TRBJ2-2; CDR3 length: 15; CDR3 protein: CASSLARARGGELFF; CDR3 DNA: TGTGCCAGCAGCTTAGCGCGGGCCCGAGGCGGGGAGCTGTTTTTT
D gene: .; clone size: once; V gene: TRBV2; J gene: TRBJ2-3; CDR3 length: 14; CDR3 protein: CATRRQGGTDTQYF; CDR3 DNA: TGTGCCACCCGCCGGCAGGGAGGTACAGATACGCAGTATTTT
D gene: .; clone size: .; V gene: TRBV29-1; J gene: TRBJ2-1; CDR3 length: 13; CDR3 protein: CSVDRAAYNEQFF; CDR3 DNA: TGCAGCGTTGACAGGGCCGCCTACAATGAGCAGTTCTTC
D gene: .; clone size: .; V gene: TRBV5-5; J gene: TRBJ1-4; CDR3 length: 14; CDR3 protein: CASSFGSSYEKLFF; CDR3 DNA: TGTGCCAGCAGCTTTGGCAGCTCCTATGAAAAACTGTTTTTT
D gene: TRBD1; clone size: few; V gene: TRBV10-3; J gene: TRBJ1-5; CDR3 length: 15; CDR3 protein: CAISDSDRGYQPQHF; CDR3 DNA: TGTGCCATCAGTGACTCTGACAGGGGGTATCAGCCCCAGCATTTT
D gene: .; clone size: .; V gene: TRBV15; J gene: TRBJ1-2; CDR3 length: 18; CDR3 protein: CATSSLLVSPPQLYGYTF; CDR3 DNA: TGTGCCACCAGCAGTCTCCTCGTGTCCCCTCCACAGCTCTATGGCTACACCTTC
D gene: TRBD1; clone size: .; V gene: TRBV6-9; J gene: TRBJ2-5; CDR3 length: 14; CDR3 protein: CASMPGQGRKTQYF; CDR3 DNA: TGTGCCAGCATGCCGGGACAGGGCCGAAAGACCCAGTACTTC
D gene: .; clone size: .; V gene: TRBV5-8; J gene: TRBJ1-5; CDR3 length: 15; CDR3 protein: CASSFGQYSNQPQHF; CDR3 DNA: TGTGCCAGCAGCTTCGGCCAGTATAGCAATCAGCCCCAGCATTTT
D gene: TRBD2; clone size: .; V gene: TRBV6-5; J gene: TRBJ2-1; CDR3 length: 15; CDR3 protein: CASSYSFTSEYEQFF; CDR3 DNA: TGTGCCAGCAGTTACTCGTTTACTAGCGAATATGAGCAGTTCTTC
D gene: .; clone size: once; V gene: TRBV19; J gene: TRBJ1-5; CDR3 length: 15; CDR3 protein: CASRVAGSGNQPQHF; CDR3 DNA: TGTGCCAGTAGAGTAGCAGGCAGCGGCAATCAGCCCCAGCATTTT
D gene: .; clone size: .; V gene: TRBV7-2; J gene: TRBJ1-2; CDR3 length: 13; CDR3 protein: CASSFGGDYGYTF; CDR3 DNA: TGTGCCAGCAGCTTCGGCGGGGACTATGGCTACACCTTC
D gene: .; clone size: .; V gene: TRBV5-1; J gene: TRBJ1-4; CDR3 length: 18; CDR3 protein: CASSLGLASRGANEKLFF; CDR3 DNA: TGCGCCAGCAGCTTAGGTTTGGCCTCCCGCGGGGCTAATGAAAAACTGTTTTTT
D gene: .; clone size: .; V gene: TRBV7-2; J gene: TRBJ1-2; CDR3 length: 14; CDR3 protein: CASSTPGGFWGYTF; CDR3 DNA: TGTGCCAGCAGCACCCCTGGCGGGTTCTGGGGCTACACCTTC
D gene: .; clone size: .; V gene: TRBV11-3; J gene: TRBJ2-2; CDR3 length: 14; CDR3 protein: CASSLRGATGELFF; CDR3 DNA: TGTGCCAGCAGCTTAAGAGGGGCCACCGGGGAGCTGTTTTTT
D gene: .; clone size: .; V gene: TRBV5-1; J gene: TRBJ2-1; CDR3 length: 12; CDR3 protein: CASSLVVGEQFF; CDR3 DNA: TGCGCCAGCAGCTTGGTGGTTGGTGAGCAGTTCTTC
D gene: .; clone size: .; V gene: TRBV9; J gene: TRBJ2-6; CDR3 length: 12; CDR3 protein: CASGTRANVLTF; CDR3 DNA: TGTGCCAGCGGAACCCGGGCCAACGTCCTGACTTTC
D gene: .; clone size: .; V gene: TRBV9; J gene: TRBJ2-3; CDR3 length: 17; CDR3 protein: CASSVAWGATSTDTQYF; CDR3 DNA: TGTGCCAGCAGCGTAGCGTGGGGGGCAACTAGCACAGATACGCAGTATTTT
D gene: TRBD2; clone size: .; V gene: TRBV7-2; J gene: TRBJ2-5; CDR3 length: 14; CDR3 protein: CASSKRGGRETQYF; CDR3 DNA: TGTGCCAGCAGTAAACGGGGCGGGAGGGAGACCCAGTACTTC
D gene: TRBD1; clone size: .; V gene: TRBV19; J gene: TRBJ2-1; CDR3 length: 14; CDR3 protein: CASSTSQGDHEQFF; CDR3 DNA: TGTGCCAGTAGTACATCACAGGGGGATCATGAGCAGTTCTTC
D gene: TRBD2; clone size: once; V gene: TRBV7-8; J gene: TRBJ2-1; CDR3 length: 16; CDR3 protein: CASSLRTSGGYNEQFF; CDR3 DNA: TGTGCCAGCAGCCTCCGGACTAGCGGGGGCTACAATGAGCAGTTCTTC
D gene: .; clone size: .; V gene: TRBV7-2; J gene: TRBJ1-1; CDR3 length: 12; CDR3 protein: CASSLGVTEAFF; CDR3 DNA: TGTGCCAGCAGCTTAGGTGTCACTGAAGCTTTCTTT
D gene: TRBD1; clone size: .; V gene: TRBV6-1; J gene: TRBJ2-7; CDR3 length: 16; CDR3 protein: CASSVWSGTGVYEQYF; CDR3 DNA: TGTGCCAGCAGTGTATGGTCCGGGACAGGGGTCTACGAGCAGTACTTC